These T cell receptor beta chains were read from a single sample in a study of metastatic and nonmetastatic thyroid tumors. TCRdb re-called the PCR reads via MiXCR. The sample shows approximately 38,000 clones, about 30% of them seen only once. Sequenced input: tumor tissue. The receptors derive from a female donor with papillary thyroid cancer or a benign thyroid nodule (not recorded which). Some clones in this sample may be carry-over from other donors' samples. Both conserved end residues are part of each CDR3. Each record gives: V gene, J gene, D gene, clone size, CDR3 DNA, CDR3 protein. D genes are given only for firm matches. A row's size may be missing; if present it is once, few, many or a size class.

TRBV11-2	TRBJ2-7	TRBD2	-	TGTGCCAGCAGCTTTACTAGCGGGGGGGCCCCCTACGAGCAGTACTTC	CASSFTSGGAPYEQYF
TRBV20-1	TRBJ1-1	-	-	TGCAGTGCTAGAGGGATTGACACAAGGTACACTGAAGCTTTCTTT	CSARGIDTRYTEAFF
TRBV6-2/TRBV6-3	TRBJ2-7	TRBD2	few	TGTGCCAGCATTTACTCGAACCCCCTAGCGGGATGGCTCTGGGACGAGCAGTACTTC	CASIYSNPLAGWLWDEQYF
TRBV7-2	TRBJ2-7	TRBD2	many	TGTGCCAGCAGGTCTAGCGGGGGGGCCTACGAGCAGTACTTC	CASRSSGGAYEQYF
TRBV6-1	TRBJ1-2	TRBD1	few	TGTGCCAGCAGTGGGGGATCGACAGGGAATGGCTACACCTTC	CASSGGSTGNGYTF
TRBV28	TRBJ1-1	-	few	TGTGCCAGCAGTTTCGGCGGATTGAACACTGAAGCTTTCTTT	CASSFGGLNTEAFF
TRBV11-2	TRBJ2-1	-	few	TGTGCCAGCAGCTTATCGGCTAGCATGTTCTTC	CASSLSASMFF
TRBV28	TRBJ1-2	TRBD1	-	TGTGCCAGCAGTTTCTCACAGGGGGCGCGGGGCTATTGCTACACCTTC	CASSFSQGARGYCYTF
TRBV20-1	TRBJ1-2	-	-	TGCAGTGCTAGAAGTCGGAGGAATTTCTATGGCTACACCTTC	CSARSRRNFYGYTF
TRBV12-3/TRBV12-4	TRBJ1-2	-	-	TGTGCCAGCAGTTTTCCAGGGGCGATTCCCTATGGCTACACCTTC	CASSFPGAIPYGYTF
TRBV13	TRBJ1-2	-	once	TGTGCCAGCAGCTTAGTGGAGATCCCGGGCTACACCTTC	CASSLVEIPGYTF
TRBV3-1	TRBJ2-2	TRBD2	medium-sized	TGTGCCAGCAGCCAAGATGCGGGGGGAATCGGGGAGCTGTTTTTT	CASSQDAGGIGELFF
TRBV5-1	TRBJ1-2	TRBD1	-	TGCGCCAGCAGCTTACAGGGGGCCCATGCCTATGGCTACACCTTC	CASSLQGAHAYGYTF
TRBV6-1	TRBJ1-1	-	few	TGTGCCAGCAGCTCCCTCGAAGACACTGAAGCTTTCTTT	CASSSLEDTEAFF
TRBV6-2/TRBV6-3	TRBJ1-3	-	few	TGTGCCAGCAGTTACACCCGAACCTCCTCTGGAAACACCATATATTTT	CASSYTRTSSGNTIYF
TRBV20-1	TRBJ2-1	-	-	TGCAGTGCTAGAGATCTAGTTAGCCGGAATGAGCAGTTCTTC	CSARDLVSRNEQFF
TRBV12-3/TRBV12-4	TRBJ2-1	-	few	TGTGCCAGCAGCTCTAGGAGCTCCTACAATGAGCAGTTCTTC	CASSSRSSYNEQFF
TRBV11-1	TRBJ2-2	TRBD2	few	TGTGCCAGCAGCTCCTGGACTAGCGGGAGTGCCGGGGAGCTGTTTTTT	CASSSWTSGSAGELFF
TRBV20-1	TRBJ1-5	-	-	TGCAGTGCTACCCAGTATAGCAATCAGCCCCAGCATTTT	CSATQYSNQPQHF
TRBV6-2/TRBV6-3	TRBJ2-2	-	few	TGTGCCAGCATTAGGGGCGACACCGGGGAGCTGTTTTTT	CASIRGDTGELFF
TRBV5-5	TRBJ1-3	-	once	TGTGCCAGCAGCTTCGGGGACCTCTCTGGAAACACCATATATTTT	CASSFGDLSGNTIYF
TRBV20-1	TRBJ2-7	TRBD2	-	TGCAGTGCTAGAATCGGGACTAGATTCTACGAGCAGTACTTC	CSARIGTRFYEQYF
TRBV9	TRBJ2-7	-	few	TGTGCCAGCAGCGCCGACGGATACGATCAGTACTTC	CASSADGYDQYF
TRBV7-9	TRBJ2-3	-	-	TGTGCCAGCAGCTGGGCGGGCACAGATACGCAGTATTTT	CASSWAGTDTQYF
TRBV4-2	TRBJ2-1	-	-	TGTGCCAGCAGCCAAGACCCTTCAGAGGGCAATGAGCAGTTCTTC	CASSQDPSEGNEQFF
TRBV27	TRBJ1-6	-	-	TGTGCCAGCAGTTTGGGGGGATTGGATTCACCCCTCCACTTT	CASSLGGLDSPLHF